The 2 T cell receptor beta chains below were found in one sample sequenced in a study of blood T cell repertoires in COVID-19. Sequenced by immunoSEQ multiplex PCR; TCRdb stores in-frame clones only, minus some. The repertoire holds more than 80,000 clones, with approximately 70% as singletons. The sample consisted of peripheral blood. All receptors derive from a woman aged 55-70 years in a cohort sampled during active or convalescent COVID-19.

The chain has TRBV7-3 and TRBJ1-6; a possible D gene is TRBD1 (5 bases). V was pared by 4 bases and J by 9 bases, with 10 bases between. The CDR3 length is 13 residues. In germline, CDR1 is SGHTA, CDR2 FQGTGA. In DNA form, the CDR3 reads TGTGCCAGCAGCTCTCGGGGGAGTTCACCCCTCCACTTT. It yields the protein CASSSRGSSPLHF.

The gene calls are TRBV30 and TRBJ1-4; no clear D. The V gene lost 8 bases and the J gene lost 3 bases, with 13 bases spanning the gap. The CDR3 is 13 amino acids. Per the germline V gene, CDR1 is GTSNPN and CDR2 is SVGIG (reference sequence). The CDR3 protein is CAATRDPNEKLFF. For the CDR3, the DNA is TGTGCCGCTACCCGGGATCCTAATGAAAAACTGTTTTTT.